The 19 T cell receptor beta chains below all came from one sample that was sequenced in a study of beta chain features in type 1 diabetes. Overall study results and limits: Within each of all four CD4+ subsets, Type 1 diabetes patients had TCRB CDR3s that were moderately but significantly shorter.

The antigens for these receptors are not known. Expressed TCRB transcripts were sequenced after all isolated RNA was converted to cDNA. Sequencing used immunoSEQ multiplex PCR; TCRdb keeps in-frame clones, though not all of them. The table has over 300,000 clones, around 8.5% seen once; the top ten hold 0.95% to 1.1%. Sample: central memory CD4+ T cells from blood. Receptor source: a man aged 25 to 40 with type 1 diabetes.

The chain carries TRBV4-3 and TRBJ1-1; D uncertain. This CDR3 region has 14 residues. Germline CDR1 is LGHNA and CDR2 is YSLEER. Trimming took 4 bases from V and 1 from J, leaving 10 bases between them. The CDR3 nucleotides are TGCGCCAGCAGCCCACAAAGGGAGAACACTGAAGCTTTCTTT. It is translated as CASSPQRENTEAFF.

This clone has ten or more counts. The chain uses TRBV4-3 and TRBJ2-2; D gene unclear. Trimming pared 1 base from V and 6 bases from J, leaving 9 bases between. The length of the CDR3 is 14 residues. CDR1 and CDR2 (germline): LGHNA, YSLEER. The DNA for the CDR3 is TGCGCCAGCAGCCAAGCGGTGGAAGCCGGGGAGCTGTTTTTT. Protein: CASSQAVEAGELFF.

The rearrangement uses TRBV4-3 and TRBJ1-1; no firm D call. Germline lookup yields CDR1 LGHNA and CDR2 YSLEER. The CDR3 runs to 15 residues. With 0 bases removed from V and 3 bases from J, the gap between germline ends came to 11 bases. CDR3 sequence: CASSQDPRKDTEAFF. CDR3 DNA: TGCGCCAGCAGCCAAGATCCTAGGAAGGACACTGAAGCTTTCTTT.

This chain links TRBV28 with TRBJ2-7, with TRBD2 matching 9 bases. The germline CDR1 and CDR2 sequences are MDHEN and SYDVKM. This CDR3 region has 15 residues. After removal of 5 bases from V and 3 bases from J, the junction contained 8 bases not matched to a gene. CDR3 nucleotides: TGTGCCAGCAGTCTTAGCGGGGGTGCCTTCTACGAGCAGTACTTC. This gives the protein CASSLSGGAFYEQYF.

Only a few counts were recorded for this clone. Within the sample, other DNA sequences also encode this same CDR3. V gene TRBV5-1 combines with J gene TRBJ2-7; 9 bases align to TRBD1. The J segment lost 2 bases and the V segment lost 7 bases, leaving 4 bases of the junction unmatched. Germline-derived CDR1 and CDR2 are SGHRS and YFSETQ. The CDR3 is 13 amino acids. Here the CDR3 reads CASRGTGTYEQYF. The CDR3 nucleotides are TGCGCCAGCCGTGGGACAGGGACCTACGAGCAGTACTTC.

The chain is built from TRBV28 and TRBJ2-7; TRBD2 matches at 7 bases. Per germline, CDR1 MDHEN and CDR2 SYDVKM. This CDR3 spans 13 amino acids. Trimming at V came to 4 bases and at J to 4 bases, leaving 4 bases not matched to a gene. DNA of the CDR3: TGTGCCAGCAGTTGGGGGGGGACGTACGAGCAGTACTTC. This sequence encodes CASSWGGTYEQYF.

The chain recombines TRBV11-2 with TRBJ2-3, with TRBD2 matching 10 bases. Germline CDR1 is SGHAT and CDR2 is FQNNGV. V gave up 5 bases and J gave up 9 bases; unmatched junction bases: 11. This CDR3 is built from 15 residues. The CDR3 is CASSLGWSGGDTQYF. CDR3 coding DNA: TGTGCCAGCAGCCTAGGATGGAGCGGGGGGGACACGCAGTATTTT.

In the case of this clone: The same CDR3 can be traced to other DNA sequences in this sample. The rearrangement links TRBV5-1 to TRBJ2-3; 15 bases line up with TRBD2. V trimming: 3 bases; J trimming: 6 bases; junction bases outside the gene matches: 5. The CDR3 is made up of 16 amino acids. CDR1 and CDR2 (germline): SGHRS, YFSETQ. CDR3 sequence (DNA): TGCGCCAGCAGCTACGGACTAGCGGGGGGGACGGATACGCAGTATTTT. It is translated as CASSYGLAGGTDTQYF. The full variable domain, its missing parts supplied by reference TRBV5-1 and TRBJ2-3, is KAGVTQTPRYLIKTRGQQVTLSCSPISGHRSVSWYQQTPGQGLQFLFEYFSETQRNKGNFPGRFSGRQFSNSRSEMNVSTLELGDSALYLCASSYGLAGGTDTQYFGPGTRLTVL.

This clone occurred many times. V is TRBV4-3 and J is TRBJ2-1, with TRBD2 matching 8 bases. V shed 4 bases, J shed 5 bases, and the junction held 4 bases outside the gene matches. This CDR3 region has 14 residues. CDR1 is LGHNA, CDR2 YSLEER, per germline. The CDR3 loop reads CASSRTGGDNEQFF. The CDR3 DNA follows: TGCGCCAGCAGCCGCACCGGGGGGGACAATGAGCAGTTCTTC.

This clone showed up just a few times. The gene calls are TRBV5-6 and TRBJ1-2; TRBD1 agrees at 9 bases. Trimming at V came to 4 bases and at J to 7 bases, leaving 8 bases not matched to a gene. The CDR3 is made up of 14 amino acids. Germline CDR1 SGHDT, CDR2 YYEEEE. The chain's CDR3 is CASSTLGTGIGYTF. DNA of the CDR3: TGTGCCAGCAGCACCCTAGGGACAGGGATTGGCTACACCTTC.

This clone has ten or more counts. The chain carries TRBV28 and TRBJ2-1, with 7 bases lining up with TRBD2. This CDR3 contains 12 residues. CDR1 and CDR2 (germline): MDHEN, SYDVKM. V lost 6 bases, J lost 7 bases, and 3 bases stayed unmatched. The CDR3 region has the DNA TGTGCCAGCAGCCAACTAGCGAATGAGCAGTTCTTC. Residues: CASSQLANEQFF.

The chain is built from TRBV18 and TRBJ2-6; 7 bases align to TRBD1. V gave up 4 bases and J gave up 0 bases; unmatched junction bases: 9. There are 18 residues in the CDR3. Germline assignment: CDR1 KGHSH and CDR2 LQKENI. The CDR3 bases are TGTGCCAGCTCACGTTGGGACAGCGACGTCTCTGGGGCCAACGTCCTGACTTTC. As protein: CASSRWDSDVSGANVLTF.

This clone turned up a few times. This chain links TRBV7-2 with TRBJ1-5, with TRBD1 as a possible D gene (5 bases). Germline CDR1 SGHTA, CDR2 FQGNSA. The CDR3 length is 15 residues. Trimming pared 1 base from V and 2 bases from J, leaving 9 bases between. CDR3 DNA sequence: TGTGCCAGCAGCTTAGAAGGGGCCGGCAATCAGCCCCAGCATTTT. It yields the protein CASSLEGAGNQPQHF.

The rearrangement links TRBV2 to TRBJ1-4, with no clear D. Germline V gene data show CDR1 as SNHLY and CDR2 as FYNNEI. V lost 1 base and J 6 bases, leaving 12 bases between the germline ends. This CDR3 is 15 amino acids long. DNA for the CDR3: TGTGCCAGCAGTGAAGACGTGGCGTACTATGAAAAACTGTTTTTT. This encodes CASSEDVAYYEKLFF.

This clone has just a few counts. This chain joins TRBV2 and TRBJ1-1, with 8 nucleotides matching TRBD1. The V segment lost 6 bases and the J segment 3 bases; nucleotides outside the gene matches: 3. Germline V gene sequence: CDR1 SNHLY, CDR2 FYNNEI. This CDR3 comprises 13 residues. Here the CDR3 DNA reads TGTGCCAGCAGGGAGACAGGGGACACTGAAGCTTTCTTT. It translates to CASRETGDTEAFF. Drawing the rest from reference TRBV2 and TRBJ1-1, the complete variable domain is EPEVTQTPSHQVTQMGQEVILRCVPISNHLYFYWYRQILGQKVEFLVSFYNNEISEKSEIFDDQFSVERPDGSNFTLKIRSTKLEDSAMYFCASRETGDTEAFFGQGTRLTVV.

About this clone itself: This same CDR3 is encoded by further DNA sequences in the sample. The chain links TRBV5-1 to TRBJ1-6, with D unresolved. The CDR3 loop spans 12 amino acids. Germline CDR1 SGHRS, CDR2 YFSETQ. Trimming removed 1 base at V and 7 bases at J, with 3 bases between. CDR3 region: CASSLTNSPLHF. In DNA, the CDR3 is TGCGCCAGCAGCTTGACGAATTCACCCCTCCACTTT. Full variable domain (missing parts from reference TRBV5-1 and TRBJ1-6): KAGVTQTPRYLIKTRGQQVTLSCSPISGHRSVSWYQQTPGQGLQFLFEYFSETQRNKGNFPGRFSGRQFSNSRSEMNVSTLELGDSALYLCASSLTNSPLHFGNGTRLTVT.

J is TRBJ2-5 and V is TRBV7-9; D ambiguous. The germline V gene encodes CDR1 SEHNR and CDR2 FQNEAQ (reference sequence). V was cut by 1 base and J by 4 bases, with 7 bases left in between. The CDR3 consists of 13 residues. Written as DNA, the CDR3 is TGTGCCAGCAGCTTAGTTCCGGGAGAGACCCAGTACTTC. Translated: CASSLVPGETQYF.

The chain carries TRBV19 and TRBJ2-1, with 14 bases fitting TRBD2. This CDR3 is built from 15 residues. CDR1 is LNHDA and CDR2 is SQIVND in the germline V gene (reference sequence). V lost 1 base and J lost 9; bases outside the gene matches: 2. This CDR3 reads CASSIGLAGGLEQFF. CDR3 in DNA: TGTGCCAGTAGTATAGGACTAGCGGGGGGGCTTGAGCAGTTCTTC.

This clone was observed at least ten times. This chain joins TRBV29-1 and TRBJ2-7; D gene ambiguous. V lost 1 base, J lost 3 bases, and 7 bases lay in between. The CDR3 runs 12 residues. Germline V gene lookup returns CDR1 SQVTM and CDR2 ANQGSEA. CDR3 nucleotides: TGCAGCGTTGAAGGGAATGGCTACGAGCAGTACTTC. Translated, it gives CSVEGNGYEQYF.